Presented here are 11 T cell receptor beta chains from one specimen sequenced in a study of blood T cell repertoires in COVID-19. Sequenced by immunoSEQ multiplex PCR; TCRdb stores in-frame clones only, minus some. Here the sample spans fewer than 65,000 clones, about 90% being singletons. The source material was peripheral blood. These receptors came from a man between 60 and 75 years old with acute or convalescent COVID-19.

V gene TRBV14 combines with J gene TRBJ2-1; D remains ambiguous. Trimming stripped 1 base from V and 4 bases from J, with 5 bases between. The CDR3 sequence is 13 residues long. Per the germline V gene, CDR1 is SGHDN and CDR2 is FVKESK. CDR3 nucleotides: TGTGCCAGCAGCCAAGCCGGGTACAATGAGCAGTTCTTC. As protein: CASSQAGYNEQFF.

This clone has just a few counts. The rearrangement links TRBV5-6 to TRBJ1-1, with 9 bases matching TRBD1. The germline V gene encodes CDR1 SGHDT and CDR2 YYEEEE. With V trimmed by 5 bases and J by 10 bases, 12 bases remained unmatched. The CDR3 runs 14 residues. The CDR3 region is CASSPTQGAQGAFF. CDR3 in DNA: TGTGCCAGCAGTCCCACACAGGGGGCGCAAGGAGCTTTCTTT.

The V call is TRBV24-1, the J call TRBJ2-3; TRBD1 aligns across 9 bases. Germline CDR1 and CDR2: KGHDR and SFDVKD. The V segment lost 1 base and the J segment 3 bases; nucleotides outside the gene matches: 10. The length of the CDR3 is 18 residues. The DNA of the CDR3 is TGTGCCACCAGTGATTTCCCGGGACAGGGTGGTACTACAGATACGCAGTATTTT. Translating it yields CATSDFPGQGGTTDTQYF.

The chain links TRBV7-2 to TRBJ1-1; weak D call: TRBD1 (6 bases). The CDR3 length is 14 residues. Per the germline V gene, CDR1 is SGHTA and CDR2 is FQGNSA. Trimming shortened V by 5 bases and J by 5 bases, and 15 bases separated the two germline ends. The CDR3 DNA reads TGTGCCAGCAGCCTCAACTTAAGGGGGACTGAAGCTTTCTTT. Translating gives CASSLNLRGTEAFF. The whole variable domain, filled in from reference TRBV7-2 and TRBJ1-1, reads GAGVSQSPSNKVTEKGKDVELRCDPISGHTALYWYRQSLGQGLEFLIYFQGNSAPDKSGLPSDRFSAERTGGSVSTLTIQRTQQEDSAVYLCASSLNLRGTEAFFGQGTRLTVV.

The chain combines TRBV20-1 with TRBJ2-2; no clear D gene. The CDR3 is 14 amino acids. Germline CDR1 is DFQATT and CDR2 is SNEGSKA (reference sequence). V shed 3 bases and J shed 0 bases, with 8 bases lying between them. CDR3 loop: CSASRSPNTGELFF. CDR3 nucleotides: TGCAGTGCTAGTCGGTCCCCGAACACCGGGGAGCTGTTTTTT.

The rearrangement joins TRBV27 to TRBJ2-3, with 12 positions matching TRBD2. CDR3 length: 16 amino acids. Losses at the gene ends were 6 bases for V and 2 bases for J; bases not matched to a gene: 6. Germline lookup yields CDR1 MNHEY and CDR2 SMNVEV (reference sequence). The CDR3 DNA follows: TGTGCCAGCAGGCCACTAGCGGGGGGACCCACAGATACGCAGTATTTT. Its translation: CASRPLAGGPTDTQYF.

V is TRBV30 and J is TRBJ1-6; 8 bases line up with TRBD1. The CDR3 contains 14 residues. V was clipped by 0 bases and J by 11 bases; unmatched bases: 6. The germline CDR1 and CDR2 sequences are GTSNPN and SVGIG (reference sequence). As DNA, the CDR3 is TGTGCCTGGAGTGTACAACAGGGGGGCCCACCCCTCCACTTT. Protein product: CAWSVQQGGPPLHF.

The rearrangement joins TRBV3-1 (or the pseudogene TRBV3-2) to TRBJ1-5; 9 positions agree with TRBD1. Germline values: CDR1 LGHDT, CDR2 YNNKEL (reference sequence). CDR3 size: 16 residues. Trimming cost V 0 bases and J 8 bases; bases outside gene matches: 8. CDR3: CASSQETGTGIKPQHF. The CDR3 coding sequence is TGTGCCAGCAGCCAAGAGACCGGGACAGGGATAAAGCCCCAGCATTTT.

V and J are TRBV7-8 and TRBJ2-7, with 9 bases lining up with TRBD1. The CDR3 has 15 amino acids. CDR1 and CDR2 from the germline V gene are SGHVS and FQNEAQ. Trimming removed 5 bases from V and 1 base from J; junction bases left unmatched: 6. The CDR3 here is CASSLTGQGSYEQYF. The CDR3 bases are TGTGCCAGCAGCCTTACCGGACAGGGGTCCTACGAGCAGTACTTC.

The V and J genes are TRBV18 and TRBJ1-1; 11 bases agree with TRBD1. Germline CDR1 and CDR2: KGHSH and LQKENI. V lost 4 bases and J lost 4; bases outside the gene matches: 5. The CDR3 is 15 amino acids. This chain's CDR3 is CASSLGTGGSTEAFF. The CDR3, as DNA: TGTGCCAGCTCACTAGGGACAGGGGGAAGCACTGAAGCTTTCTTT.

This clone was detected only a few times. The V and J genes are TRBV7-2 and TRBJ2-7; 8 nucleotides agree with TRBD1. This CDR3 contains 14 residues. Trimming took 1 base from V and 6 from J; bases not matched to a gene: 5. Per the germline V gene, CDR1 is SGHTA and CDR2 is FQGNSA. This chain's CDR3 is CASSLENRGSEQYF. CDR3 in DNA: TGTGCCAGCAGCTTAGAGAACAGGGGGTCCGAGCAGTACTTC.